One and the same sample provided the 26 T cell receptor beta chains below, sequenced in a study of PD-1 blockade in classical Hodgkin lymphoma. The protocol was immunoSEQ multiplex PCR, while the TCRdb copy is restricted to in-frame clones and leaves out a portion. The sample includes 28,000 or so clones, about 72% of them seen just once. Time point defined: cycle 4 day 1 (C4D1), after 6 weeks of nivolumab. In every patient, relapse followed autologous stem cell transplantation, while exposure to brentuximab vedotin differed. The sample was peripheral blood mononuclear cells (PBMCs), taken before the fourth cycle of nivolumab. The source of these receptors is a human donor with classical Hodgkin lymphoma.

This clone was counted once. The V call is TRBV4-1, the J call TRBJ2-7, with D possibly TRBD2 on 5 matching bases. V was cut by 2 bases and J by 2 bases, with 10 bases left in between. In germline, CDR1 is MGHRA, CDR2 YSYEKL. The length of the CDR3 is 14 residues. The CDR3 sequence: CASSQKEETYEQYF. Here the CDR3 DNA reads TGCGCCAGCAGCCAAAAGGAGGAGACCTACGAGCAGTACTTC.

This clone turned up a few times. The chain has TRBV2 and TRBJ2-1; D unclear. The germline V gene has CDR1 SNHLY and CDR2 FYNNEI. The CDR3 runs 14 residues. Trimming removed 4 bases from V and 0 bases from J, with 7 bases in between. The CDR3 loop reads CASSGQSSYNEQFF. CDR3 in DNA: TGTGCCAGCAGTGGCCAAAGCTCCTACAATGAGCAGTTCTTC. Together with reference TRBV2 and TRBJ2-1, the CDR3 gives the full variable domain: EPEVTQTPSHQVTQMGQEVILRCVPISNHLYFYWYRQILGQKVEFLVSFYNNEISEKSEIFDDQFSVERPDGSNFTLKIRSTKLEDSAMYFCASSGQSSYNEQFFGPGTRLTVL.

The chain employs TRBV11-2 and TRBJ2-7; possibly TRBD2 for D (5 bases). The CDR3 loop spans 15 amino acids. V gave up 0 bases and J gave up 2 bases, with 11 bases separating them. Germline lookup yields CDR1 SGHAT and CDR2 FQNNGV. The CDR3 region is CASSLDNSVTYEQYF. Here the CDR3 DNA reads TGTGCCAGCAGCTTAGATAATAGCGTTACCTACGAGCAGTACTTC. The variable domain in full, completed from reference TRBV11-2 and TRBJ2-7, reads EAGVAQSPRYKIIEKRQSVAFWCNPISGHATLYWYQQILGQGPKLLIQFQNNGVVDDSQLPKDRFSAERLKGVDSTLKIQPAKLEDSAVYLCASSLDNSVTYEQYFGPGTRLTVT.

The count of this clone is one. This chain uses TRBV2 with TRBJ2-5; 10 bases agree with TRBD2. With 7 bases clipped from V and 1 base from J, the junction kept 6 bases outside the gene matches. Germline V gene lookup returns CDR1 SNHLY and CDR2 FYNNEI. This CDR3 has 15 amino acids. The CDR3 nucleotides read TGTGCCAGCATCAGACTAGCGGGCTTCCAAGAGACCCAGTACTTC. Translating gives CASIRLAGFQETQYF.

A few counts support this clone. The chain has TRBV5-8 and TRBJ1-5, with 7 bases lining up with TRBD1. Germline CDR1 reads SGHTS; CDR2 reads YDEGEE. The V segment lost 5 bases and the J segment 7 bases; nucleotides outside the gene matches: 6. The CDR3 consists of 13 residues. CDR3: CASRGTVIQPQHF. CDR3 nucleotide sequence: TGTGCCAGCAGGGGGACAGTGATCCAGCCCCAGCATTTT.

The chain couples TRBV7-2 to TRBJ2-7; 11 bases are shared with TRBD1. J was trimmed by 4 bases and V by 3 bases; bases with no gene match: 5. This CDR3 has 15 amino acids. CDR1 is SGHTA and CDR2 is FQGNSA in the germline V gene. The CDR3 loop is CASSFGTGGRYEQYF. The CDR3 nucleotides are TGTGCCAGCAGCTTCGGGACAGGGGGAAGGTACGAGCAGTACTTC.

This sequence joins TRBV19 and TRBJ1-2; a possible D gene is TRBD1 (6 bases). V was clipped by 5 bases and J by 4 bases, with 17 bases between them. CDR3 length: 15 amino acids. The germline V gene encodes CDR1 LNHDA and CDR2 SQIVND (reference sequence). CDR3 nucleotides: TGTGCCAGTAGTGGCCAGGGGTCTTCCTCCTATGGCTACACCTTC. Translation gives CASSGQGSSSYGYTF.

This clone is a singleton in its sample. The CDR3 bases are TGTGCCAGCCGCCAAGTAGAGAACACCGGGGAGCTGTTTTTT. This sequence encodes CASRQVENTGELFF. The V and J genes are TRBV18 and TRBJ2-2; no definite D call. This CDR3 spans 14 amino acids. The germline V gene encodes CDR1 KGHSH and CDR2 LQKENI. V gave up 8 bases and J gave up 1 base, with 11 bases separating them.

V and J are TRBV19 and TRBJ2-1; 12 bases match TRBD2. The CDR3 loop spans 13 amino acids. Germline V CDR1 and CDR2: LNHDA, SQIVND (reference sequence). Germline trimming cut 5 bases from V and 10 bases from J; bases unmatched to any gene: 3. The CDR3 sequence is CASSFGLAGEQFF. The CDR3 DNA reads TGTGCCAGTAGTTTCGGACTAGCGGGGGAGCAGTTCTTC.

The chain has TRBV6-5 and TRBJ2-1; possibly TRBD2 for D (5 bases). The CDR3 has 14 amino acids. V gave up 6 bases and J gave up 9 bases, with 18 bases separating them. CDR1 is MNHEY, CDR2 SVGAGI, per germline. The CDR3 here is CASRRRRGSIEQFF. DNA for the CDR3: TGTGCCAGCAGACGACGCCGGGGAAGTATTGAGCAGTTCTTC.

The V gene is TRBV2, the J gene TRBJ1-3; 9 nucleotides align to TRBD1. Germline assignment: CDR1 SNHLY and CDR2 FYNNEI. The CDR3 consists of 14 residues. V shed 6 bases and J 5 bases; nucleotides not matched to a gene: 5. This chain's CDR3 is CASRGTGQRNTIYF. The CDR3 region has the DNA TGTGCCAGCAGGGGGACAGGGCAAAGAAACACCATATATTTT.

V and J are TRBV28 and TRBJ1-2; a possible D gene is TRBD1 (6 bases). Deletions cut 8 bases from V and 6 bases from J, with 19 bases between. CDR3 length: 14 amino acids. Germline V CDR1 and CDR2: MDHEN, SYDVKM. CDR3 amino acids: CASLLAGVSDGYTF. In DNA form, the CDR3 reads TGTGCCAGCCTACTCGCAGGGGTCTCGGATGGCTACACCTTC.

The gene calls are TRBV6-5 and TRBJ1-3, with no clear D. V gave up 6 bases and J gave up 0 bases, with 12 bases separating them. The germline V gene encodes CDR1 MNHEY and CDR2 SVGAGI. The CDR3 extends over 15 amino acids. The CDR3 protein is CASSLSMASGNTIYF. CDR3 in DNA: TGTGCCAGCAGCTTATCGATGGCCTCTGGAAACACCATATATTTT.

This clone has only one observation. The chain combines TRBV5-1 with TRBJ2-7; possible D gene TRBD2, 6 bases. Trimming left V 0 bases short and J 5 bases short, with 18 bases between. The CDR3 runs to 16 residues. The germline V gene encodes CDR1 SGHRS and CDR2 YFSETQ. CDR3: CASSLGPGGRLHEQYF. The CDR3 DNA reads as TGCGCCAGCAGCTTGGGGCCTGGGGGGAGACTTCACGAGCAGTACTTC.

The V and J genes are TRBV18 and TRBJ1-4, with D uncertain. V shed 3 bases and J shed 8 bases, with 19 bases lying between them. Germline assignment: CDR1 KGHSH and CDR2 LQKENI. The CDR3 extends over 16 amino acids. This CDR3 is CASSPETDLRGEKLFF. The CDR3 nucleotides read TGTGCCAGCTCACCCGAGACGGATCTTAGAGGCGAAAAACTGTTTTTT.

CDR3 loop: CAWRPGGNEQFF. In DNA form, the CDR3 reads TGTGCCTGGAGGCCAGGGGGAAATGAGCAGTTCTTC. The chain is built from TRBV30 and TRBJ2-1, with 7 bases matching TRBD1. Germline-derived CDR1 and CDR2 are GTSNPN and SVGIG (reference sequence). The J segment lost 7 bases and the V segment lost 3 bases, leaving 3 bases of the junction unmatched. The CDR3 loop spans 12 amino acids.

V is TRBV5-1 and J is TRBJ2-5; TRBD2 aligns across 9 bases. Germline trimming cut 0 bases from V and 4 bases from J; bases unmatched to any gene: 7. The CDR3 sequence is 16 residues long. Germline V gene lookup returns CDR1 SGHRS and CDR2 YFSETQ. The CDR3 sequence: CASSLAVLAGRETQYF. CDR3 nucleotides: TGCGCCAGCAGCTTGGCCGTTCTAGCGGGAAGAGAGACCCAGTACTTC. Using reference TRBV5-1 and TRBJ2-5 for the parts outside the CDR3, the full variable domain is KAGVTQTPRYLIKTRGQQVTLSCSPISGHRSVSWYQQTPGQGLQFLFEYFSETQRNKGNFPGRFSGRQFSNSRSEMNVSTLELGDSALYLCASSLAVLAGRETQYFGPGTRLLVL.

The rearrangement joins TRBV10-3 to TRBJ1-2; no clear D. CDR1 is ENHRY, CDR2 SYGVKD, per germline. This CDR3 spans 16 amino acids. Trimming stripped 0 bases from V and 4 bases from J, with 15 bases between. CDR3 in DNA: TGTGCCATCAGTGAGTCTCTGGGCGGAAAAAGCTATGGCTACACCTTC. Its translation: CAISESLGGKSYGYTF.

The chain couples TRBV28 to TRBJ2-7; 11 bases are shared with TRBD1. The CDR3 contains 15 residues. J was trimmed by 5 bases and V by 6 bases; bases with no gene match: 9. Germline V gene data show CDR1 as MDHEN and CDR2 as SYDVKM. The CDR3 coding sequence is TGTGCCAGCAGACCCTCCGGGACAGGGGGTAACGAGCAGTACTTC. This translates into CASRPSGTGGNEQYF.

This rearrangement joins TRBV28 to TRBJ2-6, with no clear D. V lost 4 bases and J lost 0, with 7 bases in between. This CDR3 contains 15 residues. Germline V lookup: CDR1 MDHEN, CDR2 SYDVKM. The CDR3 sequence is CASSSAYSGANVLTF. CDR3 nucleotides: TGTGCCAGCAGTTCGGCCTACTCTGGGGCCAACGTCCTGACTTTC.

This chain connects TRBV7-3 to TRBJ1-2; possibly TRBD1 for D (5 bases). The V gene's germline CDR1 is SGHTA and CDR2 FQGTGA. The ends were cut back, 5 bases at V and 3 bases at J, with 16 bases in the middle. The CDR3 sequence is 15 residues long. The CDR3 region has the DNA TGTGCCAGCAGCCCCTCTCCCGACAGAGACTATGGCTACACCTTC. As protein: CASSPSPDRDYGYTF.

Worth noting for this clone: An end of the junction does not agree with germline; a read error may underlie this. The CDR3: CASSRYTGAISGANVLTF. The CDR3 DNA reads as TGTGCTAGCAGCCGATATACAGGGGCCATCTCTGGGGCCAACGTCCTGACTTTC. This chain links TRBV7-7 with TRBJ2-6; 7 nucleotides align to TRBD1. The CDR3 covers 18 residues. Germline V gene data show CDR1 as SSHAT and CDR2 as FNYEAQ (reference sequence).

The chain carries TRBV28 and TRBJ2-1; D is undetermined. The CDR3 has 12 residues. Germline lookup yields CDR1 MDHEN and CDR2 SYDVKM. The V and J ends lost 1 base and 3 bases respectively, with 1 base between them. DNA for the CDR3: TGTGCCAGCAGTTTATTCTACAATGAGCAGTTCTTC. This encodes CASSLFYNEQFF.

The chain employs TRBV28 and TRBJ2-1; D not resolved. Germline CDR1 reads MDHEN; CDR2 reads SYDVKM. The CDR3 loop spans 13 amino acids. The germline V and J ends were trimmed by 6 bases and 7 bases, with 13 bases remaining between them. CDR3 protein: CASRNLAGNEQFF. In nucleotides, the CDR3 is TGTGCCAGCAGAAATTTGGCCGGGAATGAGCAGTTCTTC.

The V call is TRBV10-3, the J call TRBJ1-1; TRBD1 matches 8 bases. V gave up 9 bases and J gave up 6 bases; unmatched junction bases: 12. This CDR3 is 14 amino acids long. CDR1 and CDR2 from the germline V gene are ENHRY and SYGVKD. CDR3 bases: TGTGCCATGGCGACAGGGGAGAAAGGGGCTGAAGCTTTCTTT. It specifies CAMATGEKGAEAFF.

CDR3 sequence: CAWSEKGVQPQHF. The CDR3 DNA follows: TGTGCCTGGAGTGAGAAGGGGGTTCAGCCCCAGCATTTT. The genes are TRBV30 and TRBJ1-5; perhaps TRBD1 as D (6 bases). Between the trimmed V and J ends, which lost 1 base and 6 bases, there was a span of 10 bases. The CDR3 consists of 13 residues. Germline CDR1 reads GTSNPN; CDR2 reads SVGIG (reference sequence).